This TCR beta chain was observed in a study of early T cells in non-severe SARS-CoV-2 infection. About the research overall: Bulk RNA isolated from unsorted whole blood underwent sequencing; chains were not paired.

This clonotype qualifies as medium-sized. Its cognate antigen is unknown. Study-level results: The study's VDJdb matching favored anti-spike CD8 responses and missed private and CD4 specificities.

The protocol attached unique molecular identifiers to individual cDNA molecules. TCRdb recomputed calls from the 5' RACE reads with MiXCR, one row per CDR3 protein. The sample lists 15,000 to 20,000 distinct CDR3 sequences, over 5% occurring once. The CDR3 totals 16 residues. V dropped 0 bases and J dropped 3 bases, with 11 bases sitting between them. From germline, CDR1 is MRHNA and CDR2 SNTAGT. The source is an adult who was a healthcare worker with PCR-confirmed SARS-CoV-2 infection or an uninfected control (not recorded which). The specimen sequenced was whole blood. This chain uses TRBV6-4 with TRBJ2-2; weak D call: TRBD2 (5 bases). The CDR3 protein is CASSDSIARDTGELFF. CDR3 sequence (DNA): TGTGCCAGCAGTGACTCGATAGCGAGAGACACCGGGGAGCTGTTTTTT.